One and the same sample provided the 32 T cell receptor beta chains below, sequenced in a study of CD8 T cells in Susac syndrome. Random hexamers were used to reverse transcribe an amount of roughly 0.5 to 1 ug RNA. From the immunoSEQ multiplex PCR reads, TCRdb called clonotypes with MiXCR, one entry per CDR3 protein. The sample has 330,000 or so distinct CDR3 sequences; almost 85% are singletons. The sample was CD8+ T cells from PBMCs. Every receptor here comes from a human donor with multiple sclerosis.

The chain combines TRBV27 with TRBJ2-3; 12 bases match TRBD2. The CDR3 covers 16 residues. CDR1 is MNHEY and CDR2 is SMNVEV in the germline V gene (reference sequence). Trimming took 2 bases from V and 6 from J; bases not matched to a gene: 6. CDR3 region: CASSLASGRAPDTQYF. CDR3 in DNA: TGTGCCAGCAGTTTAGCTAGCGGGAGGGCCCCCGATACGCAGTATTTT.

V and J are TRBV16 and TRBJ2-3; TRBD1 is a possible D gene (6 bases). CDR3 length: 15 amino acids. Germline lookup yields CDR1 KGHSY and CDR2 FQNENV. V was clipped by 2 bases and J by 1 base, with 10 bases between them. CDR3 bases: TGTGCCAGCAGCCAAGAGGGGGTCGGCACAGATACGCAGTATTTT. Translation: CASSQEGVGTDTQYF.

This clonotype was observed a handful of times. The CDR3 is CASSRDGLVRWETQYF. The CDR3 region has the DNA TGTGCCAGCAGCCGTGACGGACTAGTTCGTTGGGAGACCCAGTACTTC. V gene TRBV12-3 or TRBV12-4 combines with J gene TRBJ2-5, with 7 bases that match TRBD2. This CDR3 is built from 16 residues. J lost 5 bases, V lost 6 bases, and 15 bases had no gene match.

The rearrangement uses TRBV15 and TRBJ1-1; 8 bases are a match to TRBD1. Germline CDR1 reads LNHNV; CDR2 reads YYDKDF (reference sequence). After removal of 2 bases from V and 1 base from J, the junction contained 3 bases not matched to a gene. CDR3 size: 15 residues. CDR3 sequence: CATSRPGQANTEAFF. The DNA of the CDR3 is TGTGCCACCAGCAGACCGGGACAGGCGAACACTGAAGCTTTCTTT.

This clonotype was observed a handful of times. The chain employs TRBV7-3 and TRBJ2-7; D gene unclear. Germline assignment: CDR1 SGHTA and CDR2 FQGTGA. Trimming took off 4 bases at V and 3 bases at J, with 10 bases between the two ends. The CDR3 contains 13 residues. This CDR3 is CASSSGPDYEQYF. Written as DNA, the CDR3 is TGTGCCAGCAGCTCCGGACCCGACTACGAGCAGTACTTC. The full variable domain, completed using reference TRBV7-3 and TRBJ2-7, is GAGVSQTPSNKVTEKGKYVELRCDPISGHTALYWYRQSLGQGPEFLIYFQGTGAADDSGLPNDRFFAVRPEGSVSTLKIQRTERGDSAVYLCASSSGPDYEQYFGPGTRLTVT.

The V call is TRBV4-1, the J call TRBJ1-2, with TRBD1 matching 9 bases. Germline-derived CDR1 and CDR2 are MGHRA and YSYEKL. There are 16 residues in the CDR3. The ends lost 0 bases at V and 1 base at J; junction bases unmatched: 3. The CDR3 sequence is CASSQDRTGVNYGYTF. CDR3 bases: TGCGCCAGCAGCCAAGATAGGACAGGGGTTAACTATGGCTACACCTTC.

The genes are TRBV6-1 and TRBJ1-1; possible D gene TRBD1, 5 bases. V shed 3 bases and J shed 2 bases, with 13 bases lying between them. Per germline, CDR1 MNHNS and CDR2 SASEGT. The CDR3 contains 15 residues. The CDR3 nucleotides read TGTGCCAGCAGTGACCAACAGGCGCACAACACTGAAGCTTTCTTT. As protein: CASSDQQAHNTEAFF.

This clonotype occurred once. This chain connects TRBV27 to TRBJ2-3; weak D call: TRBD1 (6 bases). Germline V gene lookup returns CDR1 MNHEY and CDR2 SMNVEV (reference sequence). Trimming removed 3 bases at V and 4 bases at J, with 14 bases between. The CDR3 sequence is 15 residues long. The CDR3 coding sequence is TGTGCCAGCAGTTTCCCACGGCAGGGGCCAGATACGCAGTATTTT. Its protein is CASSFPRQGPDTQYF.

V is TRBV5-8 and J is TRBJ2-1, with 7 bases that match TRBD2. Germline trimming cut 1 base from V and 7 bases from J; bases unmatched to any gene: 20. The CDR3 length is 19 residues. Germline CDR1 is SGHTS and CDR2 is YDEGEE. CDR3 sequence: CASSLIGSYWREMGNEQFF. The DNA for the CDR3 is TGTGCCAGCAGCTTGATCGGCAGTTATTGGCGGGAGATGGGGAATGAGCAGTTCTTC. The full variable domain, in which reference TRBV5-8 and TRBJ2-1 provide the parts outside the CDR3, is EAGVTQSPTHLIKTRGQQATLRCSPISGHTSVYWYQQALGLGLQFLLWYDEGEERNRGNFPPRFSGRQFPNYSSELNVNALELEDSALYLCASSLIGSYWREMGNEQFFGPGTRLTVL.

The chain is built from TRBV28 and TRBJ2-1, with 11 nucleotides matching TRBD2. J lost 12 bases, V lost 6 bases, and 13 bases had no gene match. The CDR3 is 15 amino acids. Germline loops: CDR1 MDHEN, CDR2 SYDVKM. CDR3 protein: CASRILAGGPDGQFF. The DNA for the CDR3 is TGTGCCAGCAGAATATTAGCGGGAGGGCCGGATGGGCAGTTCTTC.

The table lists this clonotype with a few counts. The chain joins TRBV10-3 to TRBJ2-7; D not certain. There are 13 residues in the CDR3. Germline assignment: CDR1 ENHRY and CDR2 SYGVKD. V was clipped by 2 bases and J by 0 bases, with 5 bases between them. The CDR3 nucleotides are TGTGCCATCAGTGAGGGGGACTCCTACGAGCAGTACTTC. It yields the protein CAISEGDSYEQYF.

V gene TRBV29-1 combines with J gene TRBJ1-2; D unresolved. Germline CDR1 is SQVTM and CDR2 is ANQGSEA. V lost 4 bases and J 0 bases, leaving 12 bases between the germline ends. The CDR3 is made up of 14 amino acids. CDR3 sequence (DNA): TGCAGCGTTGTTGGTCCGGAAACTAACTATGGCTACACCTTC. This encodes CSVVGPETNYGYTF.

The chain recombines TRBV28 with TRBJ2-7; 10 positions agree with TRBD1. Germline V gene data show CDR1 as MDHEN and CDR2 as SYDVKM. CDR3 size: 19 residues. The V gene end was trimmed by 6 bases and the J gene end by 0 bases; junction bases not matched to a gene: 17. CDR3 nucleotide sequence: TGTGCCAGCAGCTCCCCCACCACGCGGGACAGGGGTCCCTCCTACGAGCAGTACTTC. This sequence encodes CASSSPTTRDRGPSYEQYF.

This clonotype came up a few times. V is TRBV7-2 and J is TRBJ2-7, with a tentative D call TRBD1 (6 bases). Per the germline V gene, CDR1 is SGHTA and CDR2 is FQGNSA. Trimming shortened V by 1 base and J by 5 bases, and 15 bases separated the two germline ends. The CDR3 consists of 15 residues. CDR3 region: CASSLEQGSLDEQYF. The CDR3 DNA reads TGTGCCAGCAGCTTAGAACAGGGCAGCCTCGACGAGCAGTACTTC. The variable domain in full, completed from reference TRBV7-2 and TRBJ2-7, reads GAGVSQSPSNKVTEKGKDVELRCDPISGHTALYWYRQSLGQGLEFLIYFQGNSAPDKSGLPSDRFSAERTGGSVSTLTIQRTQQEDSAVYLCASSLEQGSLDEQYFGPGTRLTVT.

The rearrangement links TRBV4-3 to TRBJ1-4; no reliable D call. The CDR3 spans 15 residues. V lost 0 bases and J lost 4, with 9 bases in between. Germline loops: CDR1 LGHNA, CDR2 YSLEER. CDR3 protein: CASSQDSGVNEKLFF. As DNA, the CDR3 is TGCGCCAGCAGCCAAGATTCCGGGGTTAATGAAAAACTGTTTTTT.

This rearrangement joins TRBV7-9 to TRBJ1-4; 9 positions agree with TRBD1. The V gene's germline CDR1 is SEHNR and CDR2 FQNEAQ (reference sequence). V was clipped by 4 bases and J by 8 bases; unmatched bases: 8. This CDR3 spans 15 amino acids. As DNA, the CDR3 is TGTGCCAGCAGCTCACTGGGACAGGGAGTGGAAAAACTGTTTTTT. Protein: CASSSLGQGVEKLFF.

The chain recombines TRBV7-8 with TRBJ2-7; the match to TRBD1 covers 9 bases. V gave up 4 bases and J gave up 9 bases; unmatched junction bases: 13. Germline values: CDR1 SGHVS, CDR2 FQNEAQ. This CDR3 is built from 15 residues. The CDR3 reads CASSSLRGTGMGQYF. The CDR3 DNA reads TGTGCCAGCAGCTCCCTTCGCGGGACAGGGATGGGGCAGTACTTC.

This clonotype appeared a few times. The chain employs TRBV29-1 and TRBJ2-7; 9 bases line up with TRBD1. V gave up 4 bases and J gave up 5 bases; unmatched junction bases: 15. The CDR3 consists of 16 residues. In germline, CDR1 is SQVTM, CDR2 ANQGSEA. CDR3 loop: CSVVPLIRDREHEQYF. The DNA of the CDR3 is TGCAGCGTTGTTCCCCTCATCCGGGACAGGGAGCACGAGCAGTACTTC.

The chain joins TRBV7-9 to TRBJ2-3; no firm D call. The CDR3 runs to 14 residues. Germline loops: CDR1 SEHNR, CDR2 FQNEAQ (reference sequence). Trimming left V 5 bases short and J 0 bases short, with 9 bases between. CDR3 DNA: TGTGCCAGCAGCCTAGGAGCTAGCACAGATACGCAGTATTTT. It codes for CASSLGASTDTQYF.

The sample holds one count of this clonotype. V and J are TRBV4-3 and TRBJ2-7, with D maybe TRBD1 (5 bases). The CDR3 spans 14 residues. CDR1 and CDR2 from the germline V gene are LGHNA and YSLEER. The germline V and J ends were trimmed by 4 bases and 3 bases, with 13 bases remaining between them. CDR3 sequence: CASSPAAGRYEQYF. CDR3 nucleotide sequence: TGCGCCAGCAGCCCCGCGGCAGGGCGCTACGAGCAGTACTTC.

The genes are TRBV29-1 and TRBJ2-3; TRBD1 matches 7 bases. Germline CDR1 reads SQVTM; CDR2 reads ANQGSEA. This CDR3 contains 13 residues. V shed 8 bases, J shed 1 base, and the junction held 6 bases outside the gene matches. The CDR3 loop reads CSSTGMRTDTQYF. CDR3 nucleotide sequence: TGCAGCTCGACAGGGATGCGCACAGATACGCAGTATTTT.

The chain links TRBV25-1 to TRBJ2-3, with TRBD2 matching 10 bases. J lost 2 bases, V lost 3 bases, and 14 bases had no gene match. Germline CDR1 is MGHDK and CDR2 is SYGVNS. CDR3 length: 19 amino acids. The CDR3, as DNA: TGTGCCAGCAGTGAGAAAGCAGGACTAGCGGAGGGGTTCACAGATACGCAGTATTTT. This encodes CASSEKAGLAEGFTDTQYF. The variable domain in full, with the rest retrieved from reference TRBV25-1 and TRBJ2-3, is EADIYQTPRYLVIGTGKKITLECSQTMGHDKMYWYQQDPGMELHLIHYSYGVNSTEKGDLSSESTVSRIRTEHFPLTLESARPSHTSQYLCASSEKAGLAEGFTDTQYFGPGTRLTVL.

V gene TRBV19 combines with J gene TRBJ1-2; 8 positions agree with TRBD1. CDR3 length equals 14 residues. CDR1 is LNHDA, CDR2 SQIVND, per germline (reference sequence). Trimming cost V 1 base and J 8 bases; bases outside gene matches: 6. In DNA form, the CDR3 reads TGTGCCAGTAGTATAGGACAGGGGATACACGGCTACACCTTC. Its translation: CASSIGQGIHGYTF.

The V gene is TRBV28, the J gene TRBJ1-6, with D hard to call. CDR1 is MDHEN, CDR2 SYDVKM, per germline. The CDR3 is made up of 16 amino acids. The V gene lost 7 bases and the J gene lost 10 bases, with 23 bases spanning the gap. CDR3 in amino acids: CASNKYRAVLDSPLHF. CDR3 DNA: TGTGCCAGCAATAAATATCGTGCAGTTCTAGACTCACCCCTCCACTTT.

V is TRBV9 and J is TRBJ2-7; D is unclear. V lost 7 bases and J lost 3, with 14 bases in between. Germline V CDR1 and CDR2: SGDLS, YYNGEE. CDR3 length equals 13 residues. CDR3 protein: CASSRPESYEQYF. CDR3 nucleotide sequence: TGTGCCAGCTCTCGGCCGGAGAGCTACGAGCAGTACTTC.

The rearrangement links TRBV21-1 to TRBJ1-5. TRBV21-1 is a pseudogene segment. This CDR3 is built from 14 residues. The DNA for the CDR3 is TGTGCCAGCAACAAAGACTCAGGAGATCAGCCCCAGCATTTT. Its translation: CASNKDSGDQPQHF.

The V and J genes are TRBV15 and TRBJ1-4; TRBD1 aligns across 8 bases. The CDR3 is made up of 16 amino acids. CDR1 is LNHNV and CDR2 is YYDKDF in the germline V gene (reference sequence). V was clipped by 5 bases and J by 6 bases; unmatched bases: 11. The CDR3 loop reads CATSGSPGGSDEKLFF. The CDR3 nucleotides are TGTGCCACCAGCGGCTCTCCAGGGGGCAGCGATGAAAAACTGTTTTTT.

V is TRBV7-9 and J is TRBJ1-1; no clear D gene. CDR3 size: 15 residues. Germline V lookup: CDR1 SEHNR, CDR2 FQNEAQ (reference sequence). V gave up 5 bases and J gave up 4 bases, with 17 bases separating them. The CDR3 is CASSSPGPGPTEAFF. The CDR3 DNA reads as TGTGCCAGCAGCAGCCCGGGCCCCGGGCCCACTGAAGCTTTCTTT. The whole variable domain, filled in from reference TRBV7-9 and TRBJ1-1, reads DTGVSQNPRHKITKRGQNVTFRCDPISEHNRLYWYRQTLGQGPEFLTYFQNEAQLEKSRLLSDRFSAERPKGSFSTLEIQRTEQGDSAMYLCASSSPGPGPTEAFFGQGTRLTVV.

This chain connects TRBV28 to TRBJ1-2; TRBD1 aligns across 10 bases. The CDR3 covers 14 residues. With 6 bases clipped from V and 5 bases from J, the junction kept 6 bases outside the gene matches. CDR1 and CDR2 from the germline V gene are MDHEN and SYDVKM. This CDR3 is CASRRQGAVYGYTF. CDR3 nucleotide sequence: TGTGCCAGCAGACGACAGGGGGCGGTGTATGGCTACACCTTC.

V and J are TRBV21-1 and TRBJ1-2; the table's D gene call, TRBD1, was not cross checked with the DNA. TRBV21-1 is reported as a pseudogene. The CDR3 runs to 12 residues. The CDR3 DNA reads TGTGCCAGTACAGGGACCACTCACGGCTACACCTTC. Translating gives CASTGTTHGYTF.

V and J are TRBV4-3 and TRBJ2-2; tentative D call: TRBD2 (5 bases). Per germline, CDR1 LGHNA and CDR2 YSLEER. V gave up 4 bases and J gave up 1 base, with 16 bases separating them. The CDR3 spans 17 residues. In DNA, the CDR3 is TGCGCCAGCAGCCCCCTCGAGGTCGGAGGGAACACCGGGGAGCTGTTTTTT. The encoded protein is CASSPLEVGGNTGELFF.

The J gene is TRBJ2-1, the V gene TRBV27; no clear D. Germline-derived CDR1 and CDR2 are MNHEY and SMNVEV (reference sequence). The CDR3 totals 15 residues. The V end was cut by 3 bases, the J end by 1 base, with 10 bases between. DNA for the CDR3: TGTGCCAGCAGTTTTTACCAGAGGTCCTACAATGAGCAGTTCTTC. Protein sequence: CASSFYQRSYNEQFF.